The clone carrying this TCR beta chain was detected only a few times. As yet, its antigen is unknown. The sample is drawn from a study of beta chain features in type 1 diabetes. Overall study results and limits: Compared with healthy donors, patients appeared to share more similar naive, central memory and regulatory TCRB repertoires. Whether HLA type affects TCRB rearrangement stayed undetermined in the present work.

CDR1 and CDR2 (germline): KGHSH, LQKENI. Trimming took off 2 bases at V and 1 base at J, with 12 bases between the two ends. The CDR3 loop spans 16 amino acids. The investigators reverse transcribed all of the isolated RNA, so they sequenced expressed TCRB transcripts. Naive, central memory and regulatory T cell samples produced a mean of approximately 3.9 million reads. TCRdb keeps only in-frame clones here, not all; method: immunoSEQ multiplex PCR. The sample has about 300,000 clones; under 8.5% are singletons. The sequence came from a young woman in good health. This chain connects TRBV18 to TRBJ2-4; D uncertain. Sequencing input: central memory CD4+ T cells from blood. CDR3 bases: TGTGCCAGCTCACCAGTGGGGTTACCCGCCAAAAACATTCAGTACTTC. Translating it yields CASSPVGLPAKNIQYF.